Listed below are T cell receptor beta chains from one sample, sequenced in a study of immune evolution from preneoplasia to lung adenocarcinoma. Only in-frame clones appear in the TCRdb table, and some are missing; sequencing was by immunoSEQ multiplex PCR. The data contain some 1,500 clones, 79% of them singletons. The specimen was FFPE atypical adenomatous hyperplasia tissue from the lung. The receptors were sampled from a person between 65 and 79 years old with lung adenocarcinoma. The CDR3 runs from the conserved cysteine through the conserved F or W. A D gene is named only where the DNA matches it firmly. For some rows the clone size is stated as once, few or many, or as a class when expanded; others skip it.

v_gene	j_gene	d_gene	abundance	CDR3nt	CDR3aa
TRBV6-6	TRBJ2-7	TRBD1	.	TGTGCCAGCAGTTACTTTGGACAGGGTTACGAGCAGTACTTC	CASSYFGQGYEQYF
TRBV11-2	TRBJ2-7	.	few	TGTGCCAGCAGCTTGATTGGACAGAACGAGCAGTACTTC	CASSLIGQNEQYF
TRBV11-2	TRBJ2-7	.	.	TGTGCCAGCAGCCCTGCACAGGCAGGCGCCTACGAGCAGTACTTC	CASSPAQAGAYEQYF
TRBV6-6	TRBJ2-1	.	.	TGTGCCACTGGGGGGTTCAATGAGCAGTTCTTC	CATGGFNEQFF
TRBV5-4	TRBJ2-7	TRBD1	.	TGTGCCAGCAGCTTAACCGGGACAGGGGCCTCCTACGAGCAGTACTTC	CASSLTGTGASYEQYF
TRBV18	TRBJ2-1	TRBD2	.	TGTGCCAGCTCTCGACTACCGGGACTAGCGGGAGATGAGCAGTTCTTC	CASSRLPGLAGDEQFF
TRBV6-4	TRBJ2-7	.	.	TGTGCCAGCAGCCTCTGGGTGGGGCGACTAGAGAACAAACCCTCCTACGAGCAGTACTTC	CASSLWVGRLENKPSYEQYF
TRBV7-2	TRBJ1-1	.	.	TGTGCCAGCAGCTTGGGGGGCAGAAACACTGAAGCTTTCTTT	CASSLGGRNTEAFF
TRBV9	TRBJ2-1	TRBD2	.	TGTGCCAGCAGCATTCGACTAGCTAATGAGCAGTTCTTC	CASSIRLANEQFF
TRBV28	TRBJ1-2	.	.	TGTGCCAGCAGCGGTCAGGTTTTCGGCGGCTACACCTTC	CASSGQVFGGYTF
TRBV5-1	TRBJ2-7	.	.	TGCGCCAGCAGCTTGTTGGGAGACTACGAGCAGTACTTC	CASSLLGDYEQYF
TRBV19	TRBJ1-1	TRBD1	.	TGTGCCAGTAGGGCGACAGGGGGGGTCTTGAACACTGAAGCTTTCTTT	CASRATGGVLNTEAFF
TRBV28	TRBJ1-3	.	.	TGTGCCAGCAGTTCCCACGGAGGGGGGGAAACTGGAAACACCATATATTTT	CASSSHGGGETGNTIYF
TRBV27	TRBJ2-2	.	.	TGTGCCAGCAGTCTCTCGCAGGGGTTCAACATCGGGGAGCTGTTTTTT	CASSLSQGFNIGELFF
TRBV9	TRBJ2-3	TRBD1	.	TGTGCCAGCAGCCCCTGGGACAGGGGGGGTACCAGCGACTACCGCACAGATACGCAGTATTTT	CASSPWDRGGTSDYRTDTQYF
TRBV19	TRBJ2-5	.	.	TGTGCCAGTGGGACAGGGTCCAGACTAGCGGCCAACCAAGAGACCCAGTACTTC	CASGTGSRLAANQETQYF
TRBV7-9	TRBJ2-1	.	large	TGTGCCAGCAGCAGCTGGGACGACAATGAGCAGTTCTTC	CASSSWDDNEQFF
TRBV7-3	TRBJ2-1	.	.	TGTGCCAGCAGCTCGTCGGGCAATGAGCAGTTCTTC	CASSSSGNEQFF
TRBV2	TRBJ1-5	.	.	TGTGCCAGCAGTGAAGACGGGGGATCTGACCAGCCCCAGCATTTT	CASSEDGGSDQPQHF
TRBV28	TRBJ2-1	TRBD2	.	TGTGCCAGCAGCACCTCCGGGACTAGCGGGAGAAATGAGCAGTTCTTC	CASSTSGTSGRNEQFF
TRBV7-9	TRBJ2-7	TRBD2	.	TGTGCCAGCAGCTTAGCTGGAGCGGGAGGGAACTACGAGCAGTACTTC	CASSLAGAGGNYEQYF
TRBV6-6	TRBJ1-1	.	.	TGTGCCAGCAGCCAAGGGGGGAATACTGAAGCTTTCTTT	CASSQGGNTEAFF
TRBV5-4	TRBJ2-3	TRBD2	.	TGTGCCAGCCGGCGGGAGGGCGGGGTCGAGGATACGCAGTATTTT	CASRREGGVEDTQYF
TRBV10-2	TRBJ1-1	TRBD1	.	TGCGCCAGCAGCCTGGGACAGGCGACCACTGAAGCTTTCTTT	CASSLGQATTEAFF
TRBV19	TRBJ2-2	TRBD2	.	TGTGCCAGTAGTATGGGACTAGCGGGGTACAACACCGGGGAGCTGTTTTTT	CASSMGLAGYNTGELFF
TRBV9	TRBJ2-2	TRBD2	.	TGTGCCAGCAGCGTAGAAATGCCAGCGGGAGGATTCAAGGGGGAGCTGTTTTTT	CASSVEMPAGGFKGELFF
TRBV27	TRBJ2-3	TRBD1	.	TGTGCCAGCAGTCTCTGGATGGGTGGACAGGAGGCGACCACAGATACGCAGTATTTT	CASSLWMGGQEATTDTQYF
TRBV7-2	TRBJ2-7	TRBD1	.	TGTGCCAGCAGCTTAGCGACAGGGAACCTCTACGAGCAGTACTTC	CASSLATGNLYEQYF
TRBV9	TRBJ2-2	.	hyperexpanded	TGTGCCAGCAGTACCGGGCCGAGACCGACCGGGGAGCTGTTTTTT	CASSTGPRPTGELFF
TRBV30	TRBJ2-7	.	.	TGTGCCTGGAGTTATGCGGACTACGAGCAGTACTTC	CAWSYADYEQYF
TRBV11-1	TRBJ2-7	.	.	TGTGCCAGCAGCTTGCTTCAGAACTCCTACGAGCAGTACTTC	CASSLLQNSYEQYF
TRBV15	TRBJ2-3	.	.	TGTGCCACCAGCGTGGACAATAGGGGGGCAGATACGCAGTATTTT	CATSVDNRGADTQYF
TRBV19	TRBJ2-7	.	.	TGTGCCAGTAGCCCGGACAGATCCTACGAGCAGTACTTC	CASSPDRSYEQYF
TRBV7-9	TRBJ2-7	.	.	TGTGCCAGCAGCCCCGGGACACAATACGAGCAGTACTTC	CASSPGTQYEQYF
TRBV10-3	TRBJ1-5	TRBD1	.	TGTGCCATCGGTACAGGGGATAGCAATCAGCCCCAGCATTTT	CAIGTGDSNQPQHF
TRBV5-1	TRBJ1-1	.	.	TGCGCCAGCAGCTTGGACCCGAGCACTGAAGCTTTCTTT	CASSLDPSTEAFF
TRBV6-1	TRBJ1-1	.	.	TGTGCCAGCAGTGAATTGGGCGACACTGAAGCTTTCTTT	CASSELGDTEAFF
TRBV5-1	TRBJ2-2	TRBD2	.	TGCGCCAGCAGCTTGGGACTAGCGGGAGGGCCCGGGGAGCTGTTTTTT	CASSLGLAGGPGELFF
TRBV6-4	TRBJ2-6	.	.	TGTGCCAGCAGTGACTCAGGACATTCTGGGGCCAACGTCCTGACTTTC	CASSDSGHSGANVLTF
TRBV5-1	TRBJ1-1	.	few	TGCGCCAGCAGCTTGGAGGGGCGGACGAACACTGAAGCTTTCTTT	CASSLEGRTNTEAFF
TRBV10-1	TRBJ2-5	.	.	TGCGCCAGCAGCCGGACTCCAGGGGAGACCCAGTACTTC	CASSRTPGETQYF
TRBV27	TRBJ2-7	.	.	TGTGCCAGCAGTTTGGGCCCCGGACGGACGATCTACGAGCAGTACTTC	CASSLGPGRTIYEQYF
TRBV7-8	TRBJ2-7	.	.	TGTGCCAGCAGCTTAGGTTTAGGGGTCTACGAGCAGTACTTC	CASSLGLGVYEQYF
TRBV10-2	TRBJ2-6	.	once	TGCGCCAGCAGTGACCCGTACTCTGGGGCCAACGTCCTGACTTTC	CASSDPYSGANVLTF